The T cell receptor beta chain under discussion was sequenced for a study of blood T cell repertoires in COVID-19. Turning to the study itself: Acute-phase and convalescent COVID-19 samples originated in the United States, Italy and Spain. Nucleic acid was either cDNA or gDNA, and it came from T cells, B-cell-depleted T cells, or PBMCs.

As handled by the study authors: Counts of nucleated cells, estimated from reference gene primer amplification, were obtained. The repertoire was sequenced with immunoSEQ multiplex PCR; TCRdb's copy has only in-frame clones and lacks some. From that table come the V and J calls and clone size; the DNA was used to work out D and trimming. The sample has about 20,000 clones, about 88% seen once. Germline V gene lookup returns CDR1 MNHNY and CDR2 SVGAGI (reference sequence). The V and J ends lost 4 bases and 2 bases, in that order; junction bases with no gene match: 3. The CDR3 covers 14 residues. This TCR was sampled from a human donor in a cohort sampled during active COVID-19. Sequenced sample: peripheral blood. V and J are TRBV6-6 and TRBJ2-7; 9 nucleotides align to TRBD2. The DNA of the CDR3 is TGTGCCAGCAGTTTAGCGGGGGCTACCTACGAGCAGTACTTC. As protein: CASSLAGATYEQYF.